What follows is one T cell receptor (beta chain) and its context. Its antigen is unknown. Germline V gene lookup returns CDR1 LNHDA and CDR2 SQIVND (reference sequence). The CDR3 sequence is 14 residues long. The germline V and J ends were trimmed by 3 bases and 3 bases, with 11 bases remaining between them. The data derive from a study of cytomegalovirus exposure and HLA in healthy donors. The study, taken as a whole, reports: Most TCR beta V segments were productive about 87% or about 30% of the time in an earlier analysis.

PCR employed 60 Vbeta and 13 Jbeta primers. Original data processing: There were about 80 million unique TCR beta chains by a later count, and around 10 million of them were shared. Only in-frame clones appear in the TCRdb table, and some are missing; sequencing was by immunoSEQ multiplex PCR. That table gives V, J and clone size, and the DNA gave D and trimming. The sample yields 160,000 or so clones, 80% seen once. The chain joins TRBV19 to TRBJ1-2; D remains ambiguous. The sequenced sample consisted of PBMCs. The receptor was derived from a man aged 40-49 years in good health and CMV-seronegative. The CDR3 sequence: CASSISRQDYGYTF. The CDR3 coding sequence is TGTGCCAGTAGTATTAGTAGGCAGGACTATGGCTACACCTTC.